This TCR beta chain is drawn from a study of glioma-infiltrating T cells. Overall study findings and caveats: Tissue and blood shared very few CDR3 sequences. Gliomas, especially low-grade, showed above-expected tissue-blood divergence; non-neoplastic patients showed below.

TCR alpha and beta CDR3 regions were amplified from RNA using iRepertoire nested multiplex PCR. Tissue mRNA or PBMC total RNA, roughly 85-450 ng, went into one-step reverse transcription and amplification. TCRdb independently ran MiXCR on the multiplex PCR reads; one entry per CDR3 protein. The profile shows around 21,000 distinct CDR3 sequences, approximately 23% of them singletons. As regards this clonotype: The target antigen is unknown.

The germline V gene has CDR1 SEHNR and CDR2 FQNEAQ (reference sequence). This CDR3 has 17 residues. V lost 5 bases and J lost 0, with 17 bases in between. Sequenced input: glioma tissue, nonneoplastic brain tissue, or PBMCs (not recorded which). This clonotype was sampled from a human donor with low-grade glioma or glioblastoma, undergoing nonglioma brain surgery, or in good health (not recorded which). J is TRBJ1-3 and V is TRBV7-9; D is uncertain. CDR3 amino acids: CASSPQAAGSSGNTIYF. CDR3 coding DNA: TGTGCCAGCAGCCCCCAGGCGGCAGGTAGCTCTGGAAACACCATATATTTT.